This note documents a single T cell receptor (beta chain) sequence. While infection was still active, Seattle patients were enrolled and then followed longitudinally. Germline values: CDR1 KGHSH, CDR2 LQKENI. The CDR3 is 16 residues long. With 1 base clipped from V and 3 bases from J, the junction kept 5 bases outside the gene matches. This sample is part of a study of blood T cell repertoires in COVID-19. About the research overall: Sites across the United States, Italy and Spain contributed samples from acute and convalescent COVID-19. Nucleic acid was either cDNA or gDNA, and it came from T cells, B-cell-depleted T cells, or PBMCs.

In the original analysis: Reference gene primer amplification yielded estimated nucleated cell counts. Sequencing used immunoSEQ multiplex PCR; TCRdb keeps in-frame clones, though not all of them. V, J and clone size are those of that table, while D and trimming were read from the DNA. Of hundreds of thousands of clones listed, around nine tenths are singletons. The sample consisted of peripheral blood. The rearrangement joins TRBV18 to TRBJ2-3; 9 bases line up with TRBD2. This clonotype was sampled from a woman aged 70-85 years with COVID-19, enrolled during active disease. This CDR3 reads CASSPLAGVLTDTQYF. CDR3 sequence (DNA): TGTGCCAGCTCACCACTAGCGGGAGTTTTAACAGATACGCAGTATTTT.